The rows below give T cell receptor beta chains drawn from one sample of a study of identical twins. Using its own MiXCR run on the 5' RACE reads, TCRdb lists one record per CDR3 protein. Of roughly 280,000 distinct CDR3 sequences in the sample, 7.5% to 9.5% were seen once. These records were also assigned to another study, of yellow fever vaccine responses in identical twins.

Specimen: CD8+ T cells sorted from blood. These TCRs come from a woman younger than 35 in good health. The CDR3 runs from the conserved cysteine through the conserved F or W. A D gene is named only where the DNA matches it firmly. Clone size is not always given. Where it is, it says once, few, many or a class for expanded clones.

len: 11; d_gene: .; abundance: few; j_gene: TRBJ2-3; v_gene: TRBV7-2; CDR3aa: CASTDADTQYF; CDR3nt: TGTGCCAGCACCGACGCAGATACGCAGTATTTT
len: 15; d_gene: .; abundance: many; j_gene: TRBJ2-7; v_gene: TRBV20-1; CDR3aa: CSASVEITVGYEQYF; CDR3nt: TGCAGTGCTAGTGTCGAGATAACAGTGGGCTACGAGCAGTACTTC
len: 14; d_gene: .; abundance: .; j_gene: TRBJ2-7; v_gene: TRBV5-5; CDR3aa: CASSFGGRRDEQYF; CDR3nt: TGTGCCAGCAGTTTTGGGGGGCGCCGGGACGAGCAGTACTTC
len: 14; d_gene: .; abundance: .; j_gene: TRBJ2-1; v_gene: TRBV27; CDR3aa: CASLPGFENNEQFF; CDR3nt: TGTGCCAGCCTCCCAGGGTTTGAGAATAATGAGCAGTTCTTC
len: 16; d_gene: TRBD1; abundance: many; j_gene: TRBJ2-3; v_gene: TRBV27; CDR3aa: CASSPRGGGRTDTQYF; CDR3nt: TGTGCCAGCAGTCCCCGAGGGGGCGGTCGCACAGATACGCAGTATTTT
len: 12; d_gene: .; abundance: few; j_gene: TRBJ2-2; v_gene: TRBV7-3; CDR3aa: CASSSTTGELFF; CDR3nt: TGTGCCAGCAGCTCCACTACCGGGGAGCTGTTTTTT
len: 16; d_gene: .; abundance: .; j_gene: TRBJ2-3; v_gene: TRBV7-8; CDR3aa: CASNTPSGGVTDTQYF; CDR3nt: TGTGCCAGCAATACTCCGTCAGGGGGGGTAACAGATACGCAGTATTTT
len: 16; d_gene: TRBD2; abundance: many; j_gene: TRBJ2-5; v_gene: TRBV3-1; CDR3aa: CASSHSPSGGEETQYF; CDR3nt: TGTGCCAGCAGCCATTCCCCTAGCGGGGGGGAAGAGACCCAGTACTTC
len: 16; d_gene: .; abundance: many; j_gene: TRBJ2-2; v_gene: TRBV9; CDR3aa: CASSVFQDWHTGELFF; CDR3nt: TGTGCCAGCAGCGTATTCCAGGACTGGCACACCGGGGAGCTGTTTTTT
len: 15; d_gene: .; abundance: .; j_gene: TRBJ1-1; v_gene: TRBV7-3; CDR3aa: CASSLLGGADTEAFF; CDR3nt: TGTGCCAGCAGCTTATTGGGGGGCGCGGACACTGAAGCTTTCTTT
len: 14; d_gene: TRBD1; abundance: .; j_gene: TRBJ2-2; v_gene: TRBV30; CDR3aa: CAWSRTGNTGELFF; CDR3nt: TGTGCCTGGAGTAGGACAGGGAACACCGGGGAGCTGTTTTTT
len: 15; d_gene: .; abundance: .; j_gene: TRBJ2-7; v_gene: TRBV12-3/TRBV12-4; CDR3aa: CASTPSGGPTYEQYF; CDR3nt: TGTGCCAGCACCCCGTCTGGAGGGCCCACCTACGAGCAGTACTTC
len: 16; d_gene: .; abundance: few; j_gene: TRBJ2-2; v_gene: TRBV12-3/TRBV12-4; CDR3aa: CASSLSAEAGTGELFF; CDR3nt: TGTGCCAGCAGTTTATCTGCGGAGGCGGGCACCGGGGAGCTGTTTTTT
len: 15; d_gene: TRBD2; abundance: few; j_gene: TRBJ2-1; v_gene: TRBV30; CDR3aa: CAWSAGLAGHNEQFF; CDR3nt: TGTGCCTGGAGTGCGGGACTAGCAGGCCACAATGAGCAGTTCTTC
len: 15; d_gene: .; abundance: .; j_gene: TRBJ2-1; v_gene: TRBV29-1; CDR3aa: CSVESDPREYNEQFF; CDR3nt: TGCAGCGTTGAATCCGACCCCCGCGAATACAATGAGCAGTTCTTC